Following are 27 T cell receptor beta chains from one sample sequenced in a study of T cell repertoires in cytomegalovirus infection. Via MiXCR, TCRdb re-called the reads, giving one row per CDR3 protein. The sample includes roughly 760,000 distinct CDR3 sequences, roughly a third of them seen just once. Sequencing input: PBMCs. The receptors here all came from a human donor in good health (CMV status not recorded). Some clones in this sample may be carry-over from other donors' samples.

This clonotype has a handful of counts. The genes are TRBV5-1 and TRBJ1-1; D might be TRBD1 (5 bases). Per the germline V gene, CDR1 is SGHRS and CDR2 is YFSETQ. The CDR3 has 13 residues. V shed 4 bases and J shed 8 bases, with 15 bases lying between them. CDR3 DNA: TGCGCCAGCAGCCCCCTTAGGGCAGGGGAAGCTTTCTTT. Protein product: CASSPLRAGEAFF.

The chain recombines TRBV6-1 with TRBJ1-2, with D maybe TRBD1 (6 bases). V was pared by 5 bases and J by 7 bases, with 8 bases between. Germline V gene data show CDR1 as MNHNS and CDR2 as SASEGT. The length of the CDR3 is 11 residues. The CDR3 DNA is TGTGCCAGCAGTCGAGGGGGTGGCTACACCTTC. Translated: CASSRGGGYTF.

The chain uses TRBV14 and TRBJ2-7; tentative D call: TRBD1 (6 bases). The germline CDR1 and CDR2 sequences are SGHDN and FVKESK. The CDR3 spans 14 residues. Between the trimmed V and J ends, which lost 4 bases and 7 bases, there was a span of 17 bases. CDR3 nucleotide sequence: TGTGCCAGCAGCCCCATGGACAGCCGGAGGGAGCAGTACTTC. This encodes CASSPMDSRREQYF.

This clonotype was detected ten times or more. The CDR3 protein is CASSLTTGITSNYGYTF. In nucleotides, the CDR3 is TGTGCCAGCAGCTTAACGACAGGGATTACCTCTAACTATGGCTACACCTTC. The chain combines TRBV7-2 with TRBJ1-2; 7 bases agree with TRBD1. The length of the CDR3 is 17 residues. V dropped 2 bases and J dropped 0; count of bases not matched to a gene: 9. CDR1 and CDR2 (germline): SGHTA, FQGNSA.

The rearrangement uses TRBV10-3 and TRBJ1-3; D unresolved. Germline V lookup: CDR1 ENHRY, CDR2 SYGVKD. The CDR3 is 15 residues long. Trimming took 3 bases from V and 2 from J, leaving 11 bases between them. DNA of the CDR3: TGTGCCATCAGTGATAAAAGTTCGGCTGGAAACACCATATATTTT. Its protein product is CAISDKSSAGNTIYF.

Remarks on this clonotype: Since no conserved phenylalanine or tryptophan closes the CDR3, a read error is the likely cause. The V and J genes are TRBV7-8 and TRBJ2-2, with D perhaps matching TRBD1 or TRBD2 (5 bases each). Germline values: CDR1 SGHVS, CDR2 FQNEAQ. V was pared by 4 bases and J by 4 bases, with 16 bases between. The CDR3 runs to 16 residues. DNA of the CDR3: TGTGCCAGCAGCTCGTCCCAGGGACGAGGCACCGGGGAGCTGTTTTTG. Its protein is CASSSSQGRGTGELFL.

Only a few counts were recorded for this clonotype. The chain combines TRBV12-3 or TRBV12-4 with TRBJ2-2; 7 positions match TRBD2. J was trimmed by 2 bases and V by 7 bases; bases with no gene match: 4. This CDR3 contains 14 residues. The CDR3 reads CASKSSGNTGELFF. The CDR3 DNA follows: TGTGCCAGCAAGTCTAGCGGTAACACCGGGGAGCTGTTTTTT.

This sequence joins TRBV7-9 and TRBJ1-1; 7 bases map to TRBD1. CDR1 and CDR2 (germline): SEHNR, FQNEAQ (reference sequence). This CDR3 spans 14 amino acids. V dropped 2 bases and J dropped 7; count of bases not matched to a gene: 7. The CDR3 DNA is TGTGCCAGCAGCTTATCGCAGACAGGGAATGAAGCTTTCTTT. Translated, it gives CASSLSQTGNEAFF.

A few counts support this clonotype. The chain links TRBV11-2 to TRBJ1-6; D may be TRBD1 (5 bases). Per the germline V gene, CDR1 is SGHAT and CDR2 is FQNNGV. The CDR3 is 16 residues long. Trimming left V 5 bases short and J 6 bases short, with 17 bases between. For the CDR3, the DNA is TGTGCCAGCAGCCCCCGCGGGACTGCTCCTAATTCACCCCTCCACTTT. Its protein is CASSPRGTAPNSPLHF.

This clonotype was recorded at least ten times. DNA of the CDR3: TGTGCCAGCAGCTCCGGACCCACCTATGGCTACACCTTC. Protein product: CASSSGPTYGYTF. The chain recombines TRBV7-2 with TRBJ1-2, with no clear D. V was clipped by 4 bases and J by 4 bases, with 10 bases between them. Germline CDR1 is SGHTA and CDR2 is FQGNSA. The CDR3 runs 13 residues.

This clonotype was found many times. The chain recombines TRBV6-6 with TRBJ1-3, with 7 bases fitting TRBD1. J lost 4 bases, V lost 7 bases, and 10 bases had no gene match. The CDR3 runs 15 residues. CDR1 is MNHNY and CDR2 is SVGAGI in the germline V gene (reference sequence). The CDR3: CASNKDRAGGNTIYF. The CDR3 region has the DNA TGTGCCAGCAATAAAGACAGGGCGGGCGGAAACACCATATATTTT.

V usage is TRBV24-1 and J usage is TRBJ1-2; the D is unclear. Germline CDR1 KGHDR, CDR2 SFDVKD. CDR3 length: 13 amino acids. V lost 2 bases and J lost 5, with 8 bases in between. The CDR3 protein is CATSDSRTYGYTF. The CDR3 DNA sequence: TGTGCCACCAGTGATTCAAGGACTTATGGCTACACCTTC.

The table lists this clonotype with a few counts. The V and J genes are TRBV7-2 and TRBJ2-1; D may be TRBD2 (5 bases). The CDR3 has 15 residues. Trimming took 6 bases from V and 1 from J, leaving 13 bases between them. Germline CDR1 reads SGHTA; CDR2 reads FQGNSA. CDR3 in amino acids: CASSPTRISYNEQFF. The DNA for the CDR3 is TGTGCCAGCAGTCCTACTAGGATTTCCTACAATGAGCAGTTCTTC. The whole variable domain, remainder taken from reference TRBV7-2 and TRBJ2-1, is GAGVSQSPSNKVTEKGKDVELRCDPISGHTALYWYRQSLGQGLEFLIYFQGNSAPDKSGLPSDRFSAERTGGSVSTLTIQRTQQEDSAVYLCASSPTRISYNEQFFGPGTRLTVL.

This clonotype was found a few times. The rearrangement joins TRBV2 to TRBJ2-2; 7 bases are a match to TRBD1. Germline V gene sequence: CDR1 SNHLY, CDR2 FYNNEI. The CDR3 extends over 14 amino acids. V trimming: 5 bases; J trimming: 4 bases; junction bases outside the gene matches: 4. This chain's CDR3 is CASSPTGITGELFF. The CDR3, as DNA: TGTGCCAGCAGTCCGACAGGGATCACCGGGGAGCTGTTTTTT.

This clonotype was counted only a few times. V gene TRBV18 combines with J gene TRBJ1-5; TRBD1 agrees at 8 bases. V lost 1 base and J lost 0; bases outside the gene matches: 8. CDR1 and CDR2 from the germline V gene are KGHSH and LQKENI. CDR3 length: 18 amino acids. The CDR3 DNA is TGTGCCAGCTCACCACTCCCGGGACAGGCCTCTAGCAATCAGCCCCAGCATTTT. This codes for CASSPLPGQASSNQPQHF.

J is TRBJ2-2 and V is TRBV7-8; TRBD1 matches at 8 bases. Germline CDR1 and CDR2: SGHVS and FQNEAQ. V lost 4 bases to trimming and J lost 3 bases; unmatched junction nucleotides: 1. This CDR3 region has 14 residues. CDR3 protein: CASSSDRDTGELFF. The CDR3 nucleotides read TGTGCCAGCAGCTCGGACAGGGACACCGGGGAGCTGTTTTTT.

This clonotype was counted between two and nine times. The chain links TRBV19 to TRBJ2-7; perhaps D is TRBD1 or TRBD2 (5 bases each). The CDR3 length is 16 residues. The ends were cut back, 3 bases at V and 6 bases at J, with 21 bases in the middle. Germline CDR1 reads LNHDA; CDR2 reads SQIVND (reference sequence). The DNA of the CDR3 is TGTGCCAGTAGTATTGGCCGGGACCCTCCGAGGGGCGAGCAGTACTTC. This codes for CASSIGRDPPRGEQYF.

This chain uses TRBV15 with TRBJ2-5, with TRBD1 identical over 7 bases. The germline V gene encodes CDR1 LNHNV and CDR2 YYDKDF (reference sequence). This CDR3 region has 16 residues. J was trimmed by 0 bases and V by 0 bases; bases with no gene match: 4. CDR3 DNA sequence: TGTGCCACCAGCAGAGATGGACAGGTGAACCAAGAGACCCAGTACTTC. Translation: CATSRDGQVNQETQYF.

As concerns this clonotype: Relative to the germline gene, one junction end is altered; a read error may explain this. The chain has TRBV12-3 or TRBV12-4 and TRBJ2-3; 7 positions match TRBD2. This CDR3 comprises 12 residues. In DNA, the CDR3 is TGTGCCAGCAGATACGGGCTAGCGGCTAATGAGTTT. Translation: CASRYGLAANEF.

This clonotype has only a few counts. V is TRBV20-1 and J is TRBJ2-7; TRBD2 might be the D (5 bases). V shed 6 bases and J shed 0 bases, with 15 bases lying between them. Per the germline V gene, CDR1 is DFQATT and CDR2 is SNEGSKA (reference sequence). The CDR3 contains 14 residues. CDR3 bases: TGCAGTGCAAAAGGACGGGGATTCTCCTACGAGCAGTACTTC. Amino acids: CSAKGRGFSYEQYF.

Turning to this clonotype: A junction boundary mismatches the germline segment, possibly from a read error. The chain joins TRBV7-6 to TRBJ2-1; D is ambiguous. The CDR3 extends over 15 amino acids. Germline V CDR1 and CDR2: SGHVS, FNYEAQ. CDR3 protein: CASSLGRSTYNEQFF. CDR3 sequence (DNA): TGTGCTAGCAGCTTGGGCAGGTCCACCTACAATGAGCAGTTCTTC.

This rearrangement joins TRBV10-3 to TRBJ1-2; D is uncertain. This CDR3 region has 13 residues. Germline values: CDR1 ENHRY, CDR2 SYGVKD. V gave up 2 bases and J gave up 8 bases, with 12 bases separating them. This chain's CDR3 is CAISESAVRGYTF. The CDR3 region has the DNA TGTGCCATCAGTGAGAGTGCCGTACGGGGCTACACCTTC.

The chain recombines TRBV7-4 with TRBJ2-7; TRBD2 aligns across 9 bases. This CDR3 contains 15 residues. With 4 bases clipped from V and 4 bases from J, the junction kept 8 bases outside the gene matches. Germline V gene data show CDR1 as SGHVT and CDR2 as SQSDAQ. The CDR3 region is CASSSLRGGAYEQYF. CDR3 in DNA: TGTGCCAGCAGCTCGCTTCGCGGGGGGGCTTACGAGCAGTACTTC. The whole variable domain, filled in from reference TRBV7-4 and TRBJ2-7, reads GAGVSQSPRYKVAKRGRDVALRCDSISGHVTLYWYRQTLGQGSEVLTYSQSDAQRDKSGRPSGRFSAERPERSVSTLKIQRTEQGDSAVYLCASSSLRGGAYEQYFGPGTRLTVT.

This clonotype turned up a few times. In nucleotides, the CDR3 is TGCGCCAGCAGCGTCCCCCGGGACAGGGGATGGGCCACAGATACGCAGTATTTT. This codes for CASSVPRDRGWATDTQYF. This chain connects TRBV5-1 to TRBJ2-3, with 10 bases aligning to TRBD1. The V and J ends lost 4 bases and 2 bases, in that order; junction bases with no gene match: 13. Germline loops: CDR1 SGHRS, CDR2 YFSETQ. CDR3 length: 18 residues.

This clonotype was picked up many times. The rearrangement joins TRBV7-8 to TRBJ2-2; 7 bases map to TRBD2. The CDR3 has 15 residues. V was clipped by 6 bases and J by 0 bases; unmatched bases: 4. CDR1 and CDR2 (germline): SGHVS, FQNEAQ. Here the CDR3 DNA reads TGTGCCAGCAGGCGGGCGGGGGCGAACACCGGGGAGCTGTTTTTT. It is translated as CASRRAGANTGELFF.

The sample holds one count of this clonotype. The V gene is TRBV6-5, the J gene TRBJ2-4; either TRBD1 or TRBD2 may fit D (5 bases each). V was pared by 2 bases and J by 5 bases, with 10 bases between. CDR3 length equals 14 residues. CDR1 is MNHEY and CDR2 is SVGAGI in the germline V gene. The CDR3, as DNA: TGTGCCAGCAGTTACAGGGGACCAGAAAACATTCAGTACTTC. Amino acids: CASSYRGPENIQYF.

J is TRBJ1-3 and V is TRBV7-9; D not certain. The CDR3 is 12 amino acids. Trimming removed 1 base at V and 5 bases at J, with 3 bases between. Germline assignment: CDR1 SEHNR and CDR2 FQNEAQ (reference sequence). The CDR3 nucleotides are TGTGCCAGCAGCTTAGATAGAAACACCATATATTTT. Translation: CASSLDRNTIYF.